This TCR beta chain was retrieved from a study of beta chain features in type 1 diabetes. Overall study results and limits: TCRB CDR3s from Type 1 diabetes patients were moderately but significantly shorter in all four CD4+ subsets. Type 1 diabetes patients showed fewer insertions and more deletions at VDJ junctions.

As regards this clone: No antigen is known for it.

CDR1 and CDR2 (germline): KGHSH, LQKENI. This CDR3 contains 15 residues. Trimming at V came to 3 bases and at J to 9 bases, leaving 7 bases not matched to a gene. Expressed TCRB transcripts got sequenced, as all isolated RNA was reverse transcribed. Only in-frame clones appear in the TCRdb table, and some are missing; sequencing was by immunoSEQ multiplex PCR. Of under 150,000 clones in the sample, around 9% were seen once. The sequencing sample was made of central memory CD4+ T cells from blood. This receptor was identified in a young man with type 1 diabetes. The rearrangement links TRBV18 to TRBJ2-1; 11 positions agree with TRBD2. The CDR3 spells CASSPSGGATREQFF. CDR3 bases: TGTGCCAGCTCACCTAGCGGGGGGGCCACGCGTGAGCAGTTCTTC. The entire variable domain, with the rest obtained from reference TRBV18 and TRBJ2-1, is as follows: NAGVMQNPRHLVRRRGQEARLRCSPMKGHSHVYWYRQLPEEGLKFMVYLQKENIIDESGMPKERFSAEFPKEGPSILRIQQVVRGDSAAYFCASSPSGGATREQFFGPGTRLTVL.